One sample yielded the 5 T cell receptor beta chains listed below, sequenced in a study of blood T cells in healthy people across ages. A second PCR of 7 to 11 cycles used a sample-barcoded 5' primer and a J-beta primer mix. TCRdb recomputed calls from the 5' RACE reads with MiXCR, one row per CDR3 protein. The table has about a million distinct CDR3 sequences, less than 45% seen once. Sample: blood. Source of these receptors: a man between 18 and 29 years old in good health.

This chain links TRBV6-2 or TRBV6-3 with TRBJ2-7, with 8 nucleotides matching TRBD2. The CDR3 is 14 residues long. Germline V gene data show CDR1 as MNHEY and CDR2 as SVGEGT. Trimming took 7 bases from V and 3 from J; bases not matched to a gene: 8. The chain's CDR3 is CASTKPGLDYEQYF. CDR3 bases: TGTGCCAGCACTAAACCGGGACTAGACTACGAGCAGTACTTC.

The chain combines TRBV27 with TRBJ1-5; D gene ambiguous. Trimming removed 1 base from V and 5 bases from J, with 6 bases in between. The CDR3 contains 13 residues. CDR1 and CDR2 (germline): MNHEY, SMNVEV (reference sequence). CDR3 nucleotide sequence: TGTGCCAGCAGTTTATGGTCCGATCAGCCCCAGCATTTT. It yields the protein CASSLWSDQPQHF.

The CDR3 reads CASSQGGTSSNTQYF. CDR3 in DNA: TGCGCCAGCAGCCAAGGGGGGACTAGTTCGAATACGCAGTATTTT. The chain combines TRBV4-3 with TRBJ2-3, with 8 bases lining up with TRBD2. In germline, CDR1 is LGHNA, CDR2 YSLEER. The CDR3 spans 15 residues. V dropped 1 base and J dropped 7; count of bases not matched to a gene: 7.

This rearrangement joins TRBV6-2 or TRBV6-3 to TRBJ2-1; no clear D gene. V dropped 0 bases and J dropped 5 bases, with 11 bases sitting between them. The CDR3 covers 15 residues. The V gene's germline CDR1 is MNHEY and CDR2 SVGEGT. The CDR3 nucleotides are TGTGCCAGCAGTTACTCAGTCGGCATTCACAATGAGCAGTTCTTC. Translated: CASSYSVGIHNEQFF.

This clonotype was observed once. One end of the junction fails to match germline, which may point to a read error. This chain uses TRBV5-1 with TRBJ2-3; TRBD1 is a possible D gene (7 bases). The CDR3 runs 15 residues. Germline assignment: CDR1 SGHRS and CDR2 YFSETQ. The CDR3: CASSLAGVRTGTQYF. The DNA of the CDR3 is TGCGCCAGCAGCTTGGCGGGGGTCCGGACAGGTACGCAGTATTTT.